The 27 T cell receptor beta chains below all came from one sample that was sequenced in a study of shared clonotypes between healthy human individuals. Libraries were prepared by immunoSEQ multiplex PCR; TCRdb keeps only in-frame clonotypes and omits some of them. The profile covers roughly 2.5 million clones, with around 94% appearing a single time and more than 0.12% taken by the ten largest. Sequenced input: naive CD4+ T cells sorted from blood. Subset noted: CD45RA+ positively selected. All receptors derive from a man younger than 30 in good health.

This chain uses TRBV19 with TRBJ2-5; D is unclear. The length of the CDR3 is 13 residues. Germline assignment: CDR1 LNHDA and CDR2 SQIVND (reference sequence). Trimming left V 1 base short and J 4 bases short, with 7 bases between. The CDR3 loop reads CASSIGRAETQYF. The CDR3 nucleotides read TGTGCCAGTAGTATAGGGCGCGCAGAGACCCAGTACTTC.

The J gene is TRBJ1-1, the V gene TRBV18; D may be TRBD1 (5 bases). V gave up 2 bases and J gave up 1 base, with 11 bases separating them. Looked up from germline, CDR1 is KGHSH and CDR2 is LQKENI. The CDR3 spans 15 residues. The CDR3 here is CASSPRPQGNTEAFF. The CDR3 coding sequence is TGTGCCAGCTCACCAAGACCTCAGGGGAACACTGAAGCTTTCTTT.

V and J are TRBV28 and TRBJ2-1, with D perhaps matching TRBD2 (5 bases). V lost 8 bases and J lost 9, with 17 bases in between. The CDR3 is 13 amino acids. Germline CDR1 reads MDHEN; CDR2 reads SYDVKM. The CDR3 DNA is TGTGCCAGCGGCAATCGGCTAGCTAGTGAGCAGTTCTTC. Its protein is CASGNRLASEQFF.

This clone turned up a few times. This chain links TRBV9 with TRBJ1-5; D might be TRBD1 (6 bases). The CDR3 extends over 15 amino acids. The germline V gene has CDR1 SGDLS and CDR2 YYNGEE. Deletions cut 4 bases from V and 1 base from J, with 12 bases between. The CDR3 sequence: CASSPTGMSNQPQHF. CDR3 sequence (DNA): TGTGCCAGCAGCCCCACAGGGATGAGCAATCAGCCCCAGCATTTT.

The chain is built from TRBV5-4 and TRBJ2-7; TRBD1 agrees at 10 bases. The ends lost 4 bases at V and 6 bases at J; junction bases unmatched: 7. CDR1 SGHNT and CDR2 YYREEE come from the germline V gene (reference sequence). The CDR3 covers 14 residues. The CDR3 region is CASSLRDRGLEQYF. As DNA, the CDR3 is TGTGCCAGCAGCCTCCGGGACAGGGGTCTCGAGCAGTACTTC.

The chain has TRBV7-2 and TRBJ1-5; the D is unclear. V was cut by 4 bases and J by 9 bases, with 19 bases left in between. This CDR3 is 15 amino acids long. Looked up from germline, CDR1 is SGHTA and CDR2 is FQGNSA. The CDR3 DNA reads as TGTGCCAGCAGCTCGGGGTCCACTCTCCAGAGGCCCCAGCATTTT. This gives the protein CASSSGSTLQRPQHF.

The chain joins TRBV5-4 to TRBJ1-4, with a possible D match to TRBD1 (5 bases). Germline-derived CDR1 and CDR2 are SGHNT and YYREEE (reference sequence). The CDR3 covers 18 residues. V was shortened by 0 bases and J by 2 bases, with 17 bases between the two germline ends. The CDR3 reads CASSLGLVGVATNEKLFF. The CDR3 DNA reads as TGTGCCAGCAGCTTGGGACTTGTGGGGGTAGCGACTAATGAAAAACTGTTTTTT.

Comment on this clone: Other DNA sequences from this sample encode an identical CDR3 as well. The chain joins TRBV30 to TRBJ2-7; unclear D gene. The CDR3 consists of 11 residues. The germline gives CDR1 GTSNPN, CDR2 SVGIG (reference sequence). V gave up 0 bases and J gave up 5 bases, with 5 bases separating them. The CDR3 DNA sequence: TGTGCCTGGAGTGTGGGGAACGAGCAGTACTTC. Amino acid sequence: CAWSVGNEQYF. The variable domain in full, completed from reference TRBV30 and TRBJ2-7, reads SQTIHQWPATLVQPVGSPLSLECTVEGTSNPNLYWYRQAAGRGLQLLFYSVGIGQISSEVPQNLSASRPQDRQFILSSKKLLLSDSGFYLCAWSVGNEQYFGPGTRLTVT.

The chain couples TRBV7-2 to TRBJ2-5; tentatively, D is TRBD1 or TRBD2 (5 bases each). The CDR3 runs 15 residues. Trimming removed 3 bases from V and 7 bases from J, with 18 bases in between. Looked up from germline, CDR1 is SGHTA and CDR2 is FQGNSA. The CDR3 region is CASSFLGLGTGTQYF. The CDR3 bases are TGTGCCAGCAGCTTCCTTGGACTCGGGACGGGGACCCAGTACTTC.

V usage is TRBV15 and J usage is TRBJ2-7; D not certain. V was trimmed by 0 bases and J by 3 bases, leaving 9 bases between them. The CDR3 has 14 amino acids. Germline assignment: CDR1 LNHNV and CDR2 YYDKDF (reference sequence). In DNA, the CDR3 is TGTGCCACCAGCAGAGAAGGGATCGGCTACGAGCAGTACTTC. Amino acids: CATSREGIGYEQYF.

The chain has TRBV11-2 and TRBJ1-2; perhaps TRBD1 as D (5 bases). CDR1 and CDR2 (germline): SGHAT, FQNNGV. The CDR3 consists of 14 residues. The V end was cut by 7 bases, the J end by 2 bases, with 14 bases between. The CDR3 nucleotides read TGTGCCAGCACCCCCCTGGGGCAGAACTATGGCTACACCTTC. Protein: CASTPLGQNYGYTF.

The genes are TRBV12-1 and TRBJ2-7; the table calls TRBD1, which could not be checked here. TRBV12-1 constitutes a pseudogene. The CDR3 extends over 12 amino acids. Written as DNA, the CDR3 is TGTGCCAGCTGCGACAAGTACTACGAGCAGTACTTC. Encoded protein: CASCDKYYEQYF.

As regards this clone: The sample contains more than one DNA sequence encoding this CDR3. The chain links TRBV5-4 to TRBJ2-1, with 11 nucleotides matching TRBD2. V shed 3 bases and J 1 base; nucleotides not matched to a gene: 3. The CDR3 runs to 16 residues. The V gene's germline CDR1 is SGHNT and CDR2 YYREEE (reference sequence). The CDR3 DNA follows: TGTGCCAGCAGCTCCGGACTAGCGGGTTCCTACAATGAGCAGTTCTTC. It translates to CASSSGLAGSYNEQFF. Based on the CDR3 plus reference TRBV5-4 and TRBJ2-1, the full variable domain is ETGVTQSPTHLIKTRGQQVTLRCSSQSGHNTVSWYQQALGQGPQFIFQYYREEENGRGNFPPRFSGLQFPNYSSELNVNALELDDSALYLCASSSGLAGSYNEQFFGPGTRLTVL.

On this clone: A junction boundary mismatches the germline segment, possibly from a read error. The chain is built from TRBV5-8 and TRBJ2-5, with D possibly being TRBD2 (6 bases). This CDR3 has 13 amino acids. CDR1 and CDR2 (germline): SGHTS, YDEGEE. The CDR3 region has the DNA TGTGCCAGCAGCTGGGGGGAACAAGGGTTTTGGGACTTC. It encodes CASSWGEQGFWDF. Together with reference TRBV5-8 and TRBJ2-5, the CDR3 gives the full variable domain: EAGVTQSPTHLIKTRGQQATLRCSPISGHTSVYWYQQALGLGLQFLLWYDEGEERNRGNFPPRFSGRQFPNYSSELNVNALELEDSALYLCASSWGEQGFWDFGPGTRLLVL.

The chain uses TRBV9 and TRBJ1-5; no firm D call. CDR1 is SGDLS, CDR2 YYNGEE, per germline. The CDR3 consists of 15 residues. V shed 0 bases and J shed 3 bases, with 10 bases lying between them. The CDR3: CASSVAAGDNQPQHF. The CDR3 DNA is TGTGCCAGCAGCGTAGCGGCAGGTGACAATCAGCCCCAGCATTTT.

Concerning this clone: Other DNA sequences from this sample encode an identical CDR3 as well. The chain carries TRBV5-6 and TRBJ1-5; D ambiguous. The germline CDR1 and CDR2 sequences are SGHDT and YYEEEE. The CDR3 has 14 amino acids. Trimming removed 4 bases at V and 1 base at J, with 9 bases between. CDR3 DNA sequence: TGTGCCAGCAGCCCGTTGGGAAGCAATCAGCCCCAGCATTTT. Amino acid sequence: CASSPLGSNQPQHF.

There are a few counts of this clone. The DNA for the CDR3 is TGTGCCAGCAGTGTTGGGTTGAGGACCGGGGAGCTGTTTTTT. This codes for CASSVGLRTGELFF. V and J are TRBV2 and TRBJ2-2; D is ambiguous. This CDR3 comprises 14 residues. V was cut by 4 bases and J by 5 bases, with 11 bases left in between. The germline gives CDR1 SNHLY, CDR2 FYNNEI.

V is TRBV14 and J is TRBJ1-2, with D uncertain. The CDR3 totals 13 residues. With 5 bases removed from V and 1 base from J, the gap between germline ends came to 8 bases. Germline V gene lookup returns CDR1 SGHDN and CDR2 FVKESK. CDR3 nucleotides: TGTGCCAGCAGCTCCCAGAGTAACTATGGCTACACCTTC. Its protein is CASSSQSNYGYTF.

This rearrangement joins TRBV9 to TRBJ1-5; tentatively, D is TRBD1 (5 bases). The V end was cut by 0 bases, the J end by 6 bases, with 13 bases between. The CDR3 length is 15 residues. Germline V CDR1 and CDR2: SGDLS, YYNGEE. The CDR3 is CASSVGEGGGQPQHF. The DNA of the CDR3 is TGTGCCAGCAGCGTAGGGGAGGGCGGGGGTCAGCCCCAGCATTTT.

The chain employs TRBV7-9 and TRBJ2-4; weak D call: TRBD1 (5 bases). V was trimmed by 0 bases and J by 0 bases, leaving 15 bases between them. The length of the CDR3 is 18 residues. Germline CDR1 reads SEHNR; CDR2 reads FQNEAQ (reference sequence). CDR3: CASSLATDTSLAKNIQYF. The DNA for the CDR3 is TGTGCCAGCAGCTTAGCGACGGACACCTCCCTAGCCAAAAACATTCAGTACTTC.

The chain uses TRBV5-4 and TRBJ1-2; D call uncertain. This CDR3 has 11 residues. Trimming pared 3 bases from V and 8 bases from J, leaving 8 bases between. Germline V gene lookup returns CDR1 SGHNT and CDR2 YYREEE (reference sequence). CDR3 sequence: CASSSGLGYTF. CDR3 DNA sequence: TGTGCCAGCAGCTCCGGACTCGGCTACACCTTC.

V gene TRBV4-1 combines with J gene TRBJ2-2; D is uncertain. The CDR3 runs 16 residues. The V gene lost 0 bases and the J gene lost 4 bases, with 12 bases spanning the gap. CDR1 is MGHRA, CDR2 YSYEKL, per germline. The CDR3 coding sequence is TGCGCCAGCAGCCAAGAATGGATCCTAGGCACCGGGGAGCTGTTTTTT. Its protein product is CASSQEWILGTGELFF.

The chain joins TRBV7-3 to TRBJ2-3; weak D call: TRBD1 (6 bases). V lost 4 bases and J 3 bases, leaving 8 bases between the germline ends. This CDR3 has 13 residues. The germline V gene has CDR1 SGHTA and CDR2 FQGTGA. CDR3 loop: CASSYRVTDTQYF. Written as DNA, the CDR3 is TGTGCCAGCAGCTACAGGGTAACAGATACGCAGTATTTT.

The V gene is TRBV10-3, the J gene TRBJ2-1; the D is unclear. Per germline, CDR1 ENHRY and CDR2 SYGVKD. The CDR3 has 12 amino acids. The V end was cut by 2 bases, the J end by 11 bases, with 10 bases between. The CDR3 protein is CAISEVSEQQFF. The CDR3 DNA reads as TGTGCCATCAGTGAGGTCAGCGAGCAGCAGTTCTTC.

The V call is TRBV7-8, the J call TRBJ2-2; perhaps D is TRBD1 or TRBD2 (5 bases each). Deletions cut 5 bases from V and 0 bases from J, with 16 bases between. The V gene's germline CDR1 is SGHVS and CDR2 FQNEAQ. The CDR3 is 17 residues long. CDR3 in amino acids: CASSQGTRGANTGELFF. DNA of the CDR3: TGTGCCAGCAGCCAAGGGACGCGTGGGGCGAACACCGGGGAGCTGTTTTTT.

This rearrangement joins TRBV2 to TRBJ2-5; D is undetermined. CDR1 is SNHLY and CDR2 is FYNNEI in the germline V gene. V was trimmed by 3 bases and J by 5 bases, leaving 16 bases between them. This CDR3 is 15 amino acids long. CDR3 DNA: TGTGCCAGCAGTGATTCAGGACGATCGTCGGAGACCCAGTACTTC. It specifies CASSDSGRSSETQYF.

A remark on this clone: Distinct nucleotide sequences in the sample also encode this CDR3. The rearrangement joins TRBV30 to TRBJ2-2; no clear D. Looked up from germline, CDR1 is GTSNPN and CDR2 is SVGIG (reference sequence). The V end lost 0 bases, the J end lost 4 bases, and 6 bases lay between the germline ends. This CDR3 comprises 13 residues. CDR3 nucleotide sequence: TGTGCCTGGAGTGTACTCTTCACCGGGGAGCTGTTTTTT. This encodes CAWSVLFTGELFF. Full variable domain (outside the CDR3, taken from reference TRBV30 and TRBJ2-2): SQTIHQWPATLVQPVGSPLSLECTVEGTSNPNLYWYRQAAGRGLQLLFYSVGIGQISSEVPQNLSASRPQDRQFILSSKKLLLSDSGFYLCAWSVLFTGELFFGEGSRLTVL.